This entry concerns a single T cell receptor beta chain. This entry is derived from a study of blood T cell repertoires in COVID-19. The CDR3 extends over 15 amino acids. Unmatched junction bases numbered 6, after V lost 7 bases and J lost 0 bases. CDR1 MNHNY and CDR2 SVGAGI come from the germline V gene (reference sequence). Per the original data handling: Reference gene primer amplification in the assay estimated nucleated cell counts. This table comes from immunoSEQ multiplex PCR, and its TCRdb copy is limited to in-frame clones, with some not included. V and J calls and clone size are those listed in that table; D and trimming were worked out from the DNA. Of more than 85,000 clones listed, about 76% were seen once; the top ten hold just under 20%.

Sequencing was carried out using peripheral blood. This chain links TRBV6-6 with TRBJ1-5, with 7 bases matching TRBD1. The receptor was isolated from a woman between 70 and 85 years old with acute or convalescent COVID-19. CDR3 in DNA: TGTGCCAGCAACTCAGGGGGGAATAGCAATCAGCCCCAGCATTTT. Its protein product is CASNSGGNSNQPQHF.